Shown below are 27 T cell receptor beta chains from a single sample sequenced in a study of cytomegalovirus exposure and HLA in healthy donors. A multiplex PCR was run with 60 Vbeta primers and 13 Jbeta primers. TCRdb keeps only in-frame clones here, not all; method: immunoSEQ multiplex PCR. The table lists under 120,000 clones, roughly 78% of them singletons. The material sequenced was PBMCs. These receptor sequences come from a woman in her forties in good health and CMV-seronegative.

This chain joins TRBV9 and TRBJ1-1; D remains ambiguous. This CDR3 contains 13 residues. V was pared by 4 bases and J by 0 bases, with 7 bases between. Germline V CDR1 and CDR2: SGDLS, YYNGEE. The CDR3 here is CASSPSVNTEAFF. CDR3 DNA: TGTGCCAGCAGCCCGTCCGTGAACACTGAAGCTTTCTTT.

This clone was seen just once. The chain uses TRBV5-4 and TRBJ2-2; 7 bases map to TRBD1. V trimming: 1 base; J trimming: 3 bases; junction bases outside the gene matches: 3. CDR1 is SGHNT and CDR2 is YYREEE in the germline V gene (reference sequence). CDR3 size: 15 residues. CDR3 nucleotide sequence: TGTGCCAGCAGCTTGCGGGACAGAGACACCGGGGAGCTGTTTTTT. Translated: CASSLRDRDTGELFF.

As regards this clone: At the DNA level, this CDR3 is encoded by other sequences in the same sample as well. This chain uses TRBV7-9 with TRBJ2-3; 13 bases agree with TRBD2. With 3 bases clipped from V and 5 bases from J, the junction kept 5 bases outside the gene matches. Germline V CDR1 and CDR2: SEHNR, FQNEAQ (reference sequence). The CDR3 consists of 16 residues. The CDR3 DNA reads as TGTGCCAGCAGCTTCACTAGCGGGAGGGCCGGAGATACGCAGTATTTT. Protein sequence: CASSFTSGRAGDTQYF.

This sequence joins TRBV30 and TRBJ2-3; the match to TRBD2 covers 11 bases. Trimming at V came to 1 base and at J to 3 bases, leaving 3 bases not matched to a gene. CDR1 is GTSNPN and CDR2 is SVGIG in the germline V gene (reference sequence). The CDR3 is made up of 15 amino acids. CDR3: CAWSAIAGGTDTQYF. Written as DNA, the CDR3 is TGTGCCTGGAGTGCAATAGCGGGGGGGACAGATACGCAGTATTTT. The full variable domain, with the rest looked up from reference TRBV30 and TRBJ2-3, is SQTIHQWPATLVQPVGSPLSLECTVEGTSNPNLYWYRQAAGRGLQLLFYSVGIGQISSEVPQNLSASRPQDRQFILSSKKLLLSDSGFYLCAWSAIAGGTDTQYFGPGTRLTVL.

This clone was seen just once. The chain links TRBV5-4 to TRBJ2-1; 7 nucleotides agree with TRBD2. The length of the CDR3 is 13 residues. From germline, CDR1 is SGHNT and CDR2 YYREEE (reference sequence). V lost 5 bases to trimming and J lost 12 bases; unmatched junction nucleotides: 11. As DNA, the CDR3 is TGTGCCAGCAGGGGATGGACTAGTGGTGTGCAGTTCTTC. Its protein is CASRGWTSGVQFF.

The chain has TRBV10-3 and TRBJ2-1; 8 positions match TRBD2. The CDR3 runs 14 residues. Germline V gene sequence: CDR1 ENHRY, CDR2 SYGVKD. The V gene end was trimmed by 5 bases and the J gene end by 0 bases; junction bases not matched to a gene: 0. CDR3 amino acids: CAISSGSSYNEQFF. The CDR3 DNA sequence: TGTGCCATCAGTAGCGGGAGCTCCTACAATGAGCAGTTCTTC.

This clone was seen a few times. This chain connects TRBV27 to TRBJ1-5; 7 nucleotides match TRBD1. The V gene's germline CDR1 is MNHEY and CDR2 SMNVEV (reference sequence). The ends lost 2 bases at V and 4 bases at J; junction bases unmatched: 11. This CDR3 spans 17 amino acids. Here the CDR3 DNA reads TGTGCCAGCAGTTTACGACAGGGTGGGGGATATAATCAGCCCCAGCATTTT. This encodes CASSLRQGGGYNQPQHF.

The chain's CDR3 is CATSRDPPRTEAFF. The CDR3 nucleotides read TGTGCCACCAGCAGAGATCCCCCCCGGACTGAAGCTTTCTTT. This chain links TRBV15 with TRBJ1-1; no clear D. Trimming cost V 0 bases and J 5 bases, with 10 bases left between them. There are 14 residues in the CDR3. CDR1 is LNHNV and CDR2 is YYDKDF in the germline V gene (reference sequence).

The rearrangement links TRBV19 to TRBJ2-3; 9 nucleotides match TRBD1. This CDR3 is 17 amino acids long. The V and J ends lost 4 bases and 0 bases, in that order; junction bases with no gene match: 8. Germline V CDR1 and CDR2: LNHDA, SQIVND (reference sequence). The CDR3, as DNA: TGTGCCAGTAGTACCCGGACAGGGGTGTCTAGCACAGATACGCAGTATTTT. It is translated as CASSTRTGVSSTDTQYF.

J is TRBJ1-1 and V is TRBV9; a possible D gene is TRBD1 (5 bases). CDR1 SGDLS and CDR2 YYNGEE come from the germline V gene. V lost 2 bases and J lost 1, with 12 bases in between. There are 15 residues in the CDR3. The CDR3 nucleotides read TGTGCCAGCAGCGTGGGAGGGGTTTGGAACACTGAAGCTTTCTTT. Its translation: CASSVGGVWNTEAFF.

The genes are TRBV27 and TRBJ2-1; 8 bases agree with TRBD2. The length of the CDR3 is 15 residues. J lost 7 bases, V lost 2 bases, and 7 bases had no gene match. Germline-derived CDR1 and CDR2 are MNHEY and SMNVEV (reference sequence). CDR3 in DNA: TGTGCCAGCAGTTTAAGGGCGGGGGGCTTAAATGAGCAGTTCTTC. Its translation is CASSLRAGGLNEQFF.

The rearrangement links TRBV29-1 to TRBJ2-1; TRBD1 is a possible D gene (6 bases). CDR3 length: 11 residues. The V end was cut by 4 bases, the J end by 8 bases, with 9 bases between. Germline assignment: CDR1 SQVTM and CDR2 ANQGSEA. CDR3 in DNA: TGCAGCGTTGTTGGACAGTATGAGCAGTTCTTC. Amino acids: CSVVGQYEQFF.

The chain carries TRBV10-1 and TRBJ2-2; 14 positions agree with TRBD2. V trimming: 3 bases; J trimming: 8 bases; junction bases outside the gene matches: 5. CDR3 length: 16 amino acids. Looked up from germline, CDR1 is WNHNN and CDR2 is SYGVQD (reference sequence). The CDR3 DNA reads TGCGCCAGCAGTGAACCGGGACTAGCGGGAGCTGGGGAGCTGTTTTTT. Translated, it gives CASSEPGLAGAGELFF.

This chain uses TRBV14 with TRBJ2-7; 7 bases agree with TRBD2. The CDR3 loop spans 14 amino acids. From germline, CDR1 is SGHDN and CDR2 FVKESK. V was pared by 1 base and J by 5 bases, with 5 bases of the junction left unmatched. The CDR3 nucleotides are TGTGCCAGCAGCCAAGCGGGAGGCGGCCACGAGCAGTACTTC. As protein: CASSQAGGGHEQYF.

CDR3 protein: CSVTVVYEQYF. The CDR3 nucleotides are TGCAGCGTTACCGTTGTCTACGAGCAGTACTTC. The rearrangement links TRBV29-1 to TRBJ2-5; D gene unclear. Gene TRBJ2-7 matches the end of the DNA better, so the J call may be wrong. CDR3 length: 11 amino acids. Germline values: CDR1 SQVTM, CDR2 ANQGSEA.

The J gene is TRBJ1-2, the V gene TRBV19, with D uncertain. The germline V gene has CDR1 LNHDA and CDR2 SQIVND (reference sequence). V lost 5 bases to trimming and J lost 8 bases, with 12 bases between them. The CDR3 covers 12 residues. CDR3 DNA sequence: TGTGCCAGTAGTCCGATTTTGGGCGGCTACACCTTC. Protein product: CASSPILGGYTF. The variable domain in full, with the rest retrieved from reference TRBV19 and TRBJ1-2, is DGGITQSPKYLFRKEGQNVTLSCEQNLNHDAMYWYRQDPGQGLRLIYYSQIVNDFQKGDIAEGYSVSREKKESFPLTVTSAQKNPTAFYLCASSPILGGYTFGSGTRLTVV.

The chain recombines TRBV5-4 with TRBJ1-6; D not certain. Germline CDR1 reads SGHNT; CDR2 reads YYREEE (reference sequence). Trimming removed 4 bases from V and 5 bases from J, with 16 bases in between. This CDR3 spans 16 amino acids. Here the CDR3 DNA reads TGTGCCAGCAGCAACCCCGCGGGCGGGGATAATTCACCCCTCCACTTT. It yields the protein CASSNPAGGDNSPLHF. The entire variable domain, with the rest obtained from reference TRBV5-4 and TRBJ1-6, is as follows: ETGVTQSPTHLIKTRGQQVTLRCSSQSGHNTVSWYQQALGQGPQFIFQYYREEENGRGNFPPRFSGLQFPNYSSELNVNALELDDSALYLCASSNPAGGDNSPLHFGNGTRLTVT.

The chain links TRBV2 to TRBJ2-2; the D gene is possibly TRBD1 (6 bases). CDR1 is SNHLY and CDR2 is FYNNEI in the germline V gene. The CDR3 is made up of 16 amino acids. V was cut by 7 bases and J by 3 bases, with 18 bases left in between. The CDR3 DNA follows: TGTGCCAGCACCGTCTCCTTGGGGGCCCACACCGGGGAGCTGTTTTTT. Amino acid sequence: CASTVSLGAHTGELFF. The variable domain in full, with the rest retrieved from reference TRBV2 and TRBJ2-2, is EPEVTQTPSHQVTQMGQEVILRCVPISNHLYFYWYRQILGQKVEFLVSFYNNEISEKSEIFDDQFSVERPDGSNFTLKIRSTKLEDSAMYFCASTVSLGAHTGELFFGEGSRLTVL.

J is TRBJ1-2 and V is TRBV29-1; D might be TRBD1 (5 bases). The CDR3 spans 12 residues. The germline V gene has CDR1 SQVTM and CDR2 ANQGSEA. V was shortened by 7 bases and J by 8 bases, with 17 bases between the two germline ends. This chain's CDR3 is CSGRQGTGGYTF. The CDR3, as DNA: TGCAGCGGTAGGCAGGGCACGGGCGGCTACACCTTC.

The DNA for the CDR3 is TGTGCGGTGGGCAGGGGTAACAATGAGCAGTTCTTC. Translating it yields CAVGRGNNEQFF. This chain links TRBV7-9 with TRBJ2-1; D perhaps matches TRBD1 (6 bases). The CDR3 covers 12 residues. Germline V lookup: CDR1 SEHNR, CDR2 FQNEAQ (reference sequence).

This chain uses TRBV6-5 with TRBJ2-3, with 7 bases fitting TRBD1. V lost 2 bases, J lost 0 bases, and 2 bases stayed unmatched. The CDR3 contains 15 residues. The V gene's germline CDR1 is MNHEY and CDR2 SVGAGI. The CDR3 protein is CASSYPGQSTDTQYF. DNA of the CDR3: TGTGCCAGCAGTTACCCGGGACAGAGCACAGATACGCAGTATTTT.

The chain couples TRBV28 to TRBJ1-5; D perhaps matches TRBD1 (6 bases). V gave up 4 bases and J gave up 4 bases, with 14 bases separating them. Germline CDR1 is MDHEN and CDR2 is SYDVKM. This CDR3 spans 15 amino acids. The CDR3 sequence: CASSSTGQHNQPQHF. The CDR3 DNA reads TGTGCCAGCAGTTCCACAGGACAGCATAATCAGCCCCAGCATTTT.

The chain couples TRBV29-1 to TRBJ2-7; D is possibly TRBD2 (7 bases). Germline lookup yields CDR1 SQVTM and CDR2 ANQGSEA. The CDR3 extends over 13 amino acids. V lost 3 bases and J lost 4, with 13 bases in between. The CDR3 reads CSVDAGEGYEQYF. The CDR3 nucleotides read TGCAGCGTTGACGCAGGGGAGGGGTACGAGCAGTACTTC.

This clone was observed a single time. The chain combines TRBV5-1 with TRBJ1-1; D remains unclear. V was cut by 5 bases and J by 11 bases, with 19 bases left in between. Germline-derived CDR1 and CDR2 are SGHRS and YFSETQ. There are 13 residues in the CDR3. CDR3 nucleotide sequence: TGCGCCAGCAGTTCGAGGTCAGCTGCGACGGCTTTCTTT. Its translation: CASSSRSAATAFF.

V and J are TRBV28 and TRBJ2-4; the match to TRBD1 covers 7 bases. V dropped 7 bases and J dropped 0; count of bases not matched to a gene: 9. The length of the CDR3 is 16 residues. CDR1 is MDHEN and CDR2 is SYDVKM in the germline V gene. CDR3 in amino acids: CASIGDSHLAKNIQYF. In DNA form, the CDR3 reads TGTGCCAGCATTGGGGACAGTCATTTAGCCAAAAACATTCAGTACTTC.

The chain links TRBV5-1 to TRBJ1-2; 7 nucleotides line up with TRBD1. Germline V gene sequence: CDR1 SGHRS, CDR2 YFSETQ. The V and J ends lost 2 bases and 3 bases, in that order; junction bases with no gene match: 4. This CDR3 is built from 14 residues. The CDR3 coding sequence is TGCGCCAGCAGCTTTTCCGGGACAGACTATGGCTACACCTTC. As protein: CASSFSGTDYGYTF.

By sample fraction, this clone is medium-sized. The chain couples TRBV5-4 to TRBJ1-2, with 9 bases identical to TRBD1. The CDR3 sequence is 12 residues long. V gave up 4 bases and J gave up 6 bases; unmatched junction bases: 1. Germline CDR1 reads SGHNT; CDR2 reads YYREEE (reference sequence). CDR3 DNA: TGTGCCAGCAGCACAGGGGGCAATGGCTACACCTTC. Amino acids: CASSTGGNGYTF.